Shown below are 28 T cell receptor beta chains from a single sample sequenced in a study of tumor-infiltrating lymphocytes in localized non-small cell lung cancer. TCRdb's table, derived via immunoSEQ multiplex PCR, lists solely in-frame clones and lacks some. The sample gives about 17,000 clones, approximately 80% of which show up once; about a tenth is in the top ten. The specimen was uninvolved lung tissue not adjacent to the tumor. All receptors derive from a human donor with non-small cell lung cancer.

This chain connects TRBV4-2 to TRBJ2-3, with TRBD2 matching over 7 bases. The junction had 8 bases not matched to a gene; V was cut back by 0 bases and J by 2 bases. The germline gives CDR1 LGHNA, CDR2 YNFKEQ. The CDR3 is made up of 17 amino acids. CDR3 sequence: CASSQDASSGYTDTQYF. DNA for the CDR3: TGTGCCAGCAGCCAAGATGCGTCTAGCGGATACACAGATACGCAGTATTTT.

The gene calls are TRBV5-4 and TRBJ2-7; tentatively, D is TRBD1 (7 bases). The CDR3 sequence is 15 residues long. The germline CDR1 and CDR2 sequences are SGHNT and YYREEE (reference sequence). The ends were cut back, 4 bases at V and 3 bases at J, with 17 bases in the middle. The CDR3 DNA reads TGTGCCAGCAGCAAGGGGGGCCGGGACAGCTACGAGCAGTACTTC. Translating gives CASSKGGRDSYEQYF.

The rearrangement uses TRBV6-1 and TRBJ2-7, with a weak D call TRBD2 (6 bases). The ends were cut back, 1 base at V and 2 bases at J, with 15 bases in the middle. Germline V CDR1 and CDR2: MNHNS, SASEGT. This CDR3 spans 16 amino acids. This CDR3 reads CASSEVGGVLPYEQYF. CDR3 nucleotides: TGTGCCAGCAGTGAAGTTGGAGGGGTACTTCCCTACGAGCAGTACTTC.

This clone was seen only a few times. This rearrangement joins TRBV7-2 to TRBJ2-3; D call uncertain. Trimming took 3 bases from V and 5 from J, leaving 3 bases between them. The CDR3 loop spans 11 amino acids. Germline loops: CDR1 SGHTA, CDR2 FQGNSA. CDR3 DNA: TGTGCCAGCAGCTTCGTAGATACGCAGTATTTT. It is translated as CASSFVDTQYF.

The rearrangement uses TRBV7-2 and TRBJ1-5, with D perhaps matching TRBD1 (6 bases). Trimming cost V 4 bases and J 7 bases, with 14 bases left between them. The CDR3 extends over 14 amino acids. The germline V gene has CDR1 SGHTA and CDR2 FQGNSA. CDR3 loop: CASSSQGQFQPQHF. CDR3 DNA: TGTGCCAGCAGCTCCCAAGGACAGTTCCAGCCCCAGCATTTT.

A few counts support this clone. The chain has TRBV5-1 and TRBJ1-5; the D is unclear. The CDR3 consists of 13 residues. Per germline, CDR1 SGHRS and CDR2 YFSETQ. Trimming cost V 4 bases and J 4 bases, with 9 bases left between them. CDR3 region: CASSREVNQPQHF. CDR3 coding DNA: TGCGCCAGCAGCCGGGAGGTAAATCAGCCCCAGCATTTT.

The chain has TRBV5-1 and TRBJ1-5; D not resolved. Between the trimmed V and J ends, which lost 1 base and 7 bases, there was a span of 9 bases. The V gene's germline CDR1 is SGHRS and CDR2 YFSETQ. The CDR3 runs to 13 residues. The CDR3 region is CASSLSSGQPQHF. CDR3 DNA: TGCGCCAGCAGCTTGTCGTCGGGGCAGCCCCAGCATTTT. Supplemented by reference TRBV5-1 and TRBJ1-5, the full variable domain reads KAGVTQTPRYLIKTRGQQVTLSCSPISGHRSVSWYQQTPGQGLQFLFEYFSETQRNKGNFPGRFSGRQFSNSRSEMNVSTLELGDSALYLCASSLSSGQPQHFGDGTRLSIL.

This clone has just one count. V usage is TRBV4-1 and J usage is TRBJ2-7; 8 bases fit TRBD2. This CDR3 is built from 16 residues. Per the germline V gene, CDR1 is MGHRA and CDR2 is YSYEKL. The V segment lost 4 bases and the J segment 2 bases; nucleotides outside the gene matches: 10. The CDR3: CASSPRGSGRTYEQYF. CDR3 in DNA: TGCGCCAGCAGCCCCCGGGGGAGCGGGAGAACCTACGAGCAGTACTTC.

This chain links TRBV6-1 with TRBJ2-7, with a tentative D call TRBD1 (7 bases). CDR1 and CDR2 from the germline V gene are MNHNS and SASEGT. CDR3 length: 13 residues. Trimming took 1 base from V and 6 from J, leaving 10 bases between them. The CDR3 reads CASSEDRGGEQYF. DNA of the CDR3: TGTGCCAGCAGTGAAGACAGGGGAGGCGAGCAGTACTTC.

The chain carries TRBV19 and TRBJ1-5, with TRBD1 as a possible D gene (5 bases). Looked up from germline, CDR1 is LNHDA and CDR2 is SQIVND (reference sequence). V was clipped by 5 bases and J by 5 bases, with 7 bases between them. The CDR3 runs to 12 residues. CDR3 residues: CASSLQDQPQHF. As DNA, the CDR3 is TGTGCCAGTAGTCTACAGGATCAGCCCCAGCATTTT.

This clone occurred once. V usage is TRBV10-3 and J usage is TRBJ2-7, with 8 bases matching TRBD2. Losses at the gene ends were 3 bases for V and 6 bases for J; bases not matched to a gene: 10. This CDR3 is built from 15 residues. Germline V gene data show CDR1 as ENHRY and CDR2 as SYGVKD. This CDR3 reads CAISDWAGGGSEQYF. CDR3 in DNA: TGTGCCATCAGTGATTGGGCGGGAGGAGGGTCCGAGCAGTACTTC.

This chain uses TRBV2 with TRBJ2-3; maybe TRBD2 (6 bases). CDR3 length: 16 residues. Trimming shortened V by 3 bases and J by 3 bases, and 16 bases separated the two germline ends. Germline V lookup: CDR1 SNHLY, CDR2 FYNNEI. This chain's CDR3 is CASSDGSGKNTDTQYF. The CDR3 DNA sequence: TGTGCCAGCAGTGATGGTAGCGGAAAAAATACAGATACGCAGTATTTT.

The chain employs TRBV2 and TRBJ2-1, with D perhaps TRBD1 or TRBD2 (5 bases each). Deletions cut 7 bases from V and 8 bases from J, with 18 bases between. The CDR3 spans 14 residues. CDR1 is SNHLY, CDR2 FYNNEI, per germline. The CDR3: CASKIMRGRDEQFF. In nucleotides, the CDR3 is TGTGCCAGCAAAATAATGAGGGGCAGGGATGAGCAGTTCTTC.

This chain connects TRBV2 to TRBJ1-2; no clear D. In germline, CDR1 is SNHLY, CDR2 FYNNEI. The V end lost 4 bases, the J end lost 1 base, and 7 bases lay between the germline ends. CDR3 length: 13 residues. Here the CDR3 DNA reads TGTGCCAGCAGTGCGAACATTAACTATGGCTACACCTTC. This translates into CASSANINYGYTF.

V usage is TRBV6-1 and J usage is TRBJ2-3; maybe TRBD2 (6 bases). Looked up from germline, CDR1 is MNHNS and CDR2 is SASEGT. There are 14 residues in the CDR3. Deletions cut 7 bases from V and 0 bases from J, with 11 bases between. The CDR3 protein is CASNPGGSTDTQYF. DNA for the CDR3: TGTGCCAGCAACCCCGGGGGAAGCACAGATACGCAGTATTTT.

J is TRBJ2-5 and V is TRBV9; 11 nucleotides line up with TRBD2. Germline assignment: CDR1 SGDLS and CDR2 YYNGEE. The CDR3 is made up of 16 amino acids. The ends lost 4 bases at V and 4 bases at J; junction bases unmatched: 9. The CDR3 loop reads CASSPPLAGGVETQYF. CDR3 nucleotides: TGTGCCAGCAGCCCACCCCTAGCGGGAGGAGTAGAGACCCAGTACTTC.

The chain couples TRBV5-4 to TRBJ2-1; a possible D gene is TRBD2 (5 bases). Trimming stripped 0 bases from V and 4 bases from J, with 14 bases between. This CDR3 has 16 residues. Germline CDR1 reads SGHNT; CDR2 reads YYREEE (reference sequence). CDR3 amino acids: CASSLAQGSYYNEQFF. CDR3 DNA sequence: TGTGCCAGCAGCTTGGCCCAAGGGAGCTATTACAATGAGCAGTTCTTC.

The chain carries TRBV11-2 and TRBJ2-1; D not certain. CDR1 and CDR2 (germline): SGHAT, FQNNGV. V was clipped by 4 bases and J by 12 bases, with 13 bases between them. CDR3 length: 12 residues. Here the CDR3 reads CASSSDLGRQFF. The CDR3 DNA reads as TGTGCCAGCAGCTCTGACCTAGGTCGGCAGTTCTTC.

The V and J genes are TRBV6-1 and TRBJ2-2; 9 bases fit TRBD2. V dropped 5 bases and J dropped 8; count of bases not matched to a gene: 3. Germline assignment: CDR1 MNHNS and CDR2 SASEGT. There are 13 residues in the CDR3. CDR3 residues: CASSYSGSGELFF. The CDR3 DNA is TGTGCCAGCAGTTATAGCGGGAGTGGGGAGCTGTTTTTT.

The rearrangement joins TRBV9 to TRBJ1-4; 7 bases are a match to TRBD1. There are 15 residues in the CDR3. Looked up from germline, CDR1 is SGDLS and CDR2 is YYNGEE. With 1 base clipped from V and 7 bases from J, the junction kept 7 bases outside the gene matches. This CDR3 is CASSVQTGLGEKLFF. Here the CDR3 DNA reads TGTGCCAGCAGCGTACAGACAGGGTTAGGTGAAAAACTGTTTTTT.

The V and J genes are TRBV9 and TRBJ2-1, with D possibly matching TRBD1 (5 bases). Trimming pared 0 bases from V and 6 bases from J, leaving 16 bases between. Germline loops: CDR1 SGDLS, CDR2 YYNGEE. This CDR3 region has 16 residues. The CDR3 loop reads CASSVGPAGNFNEQFF. DNA for the CDR3: TGTGCCAGCAGCGTAGGTCCCGCAGGGAATTTCAATGAGCAGTTCTTC. The complete variable domain, with remaining parts taken from reference TRBV9 and TRBJ2-1, reads DSGVTQTPKHLITATGQRVTLRCSPRSGDLSVYWYQQSLDQGLQFLIQYYNGEERAKGNILERFSAQQFPDLHSELNLSSLELGDSALYFCASSVGPAGNFNEQFFGPGTRLTVL.

The chain combines TRBV10-1 with TRBJ2-7; TRBD2 matches 9 bases. Looked up from germline, CDR1 is WNHNN and CDR2 is SYGVQD (reference sequence). CDR3 length equals 15 residues. V lost 6 bases to trimming and J lost 2 bases; unmatched junction nucleotides: 8. The CDR3 is CASSEGLAETYEQYF. CDR3 coding DNA: TGCGCCAGCAGCGAGGGACTAGCCGAGACCTACGAGCAGTACTTC.

The chain uses TRBV27 and TRBJ1-2; a weak D match, TRBD1 (5 bases). This CDR3 region has 13 residues. Germline assignment: CDR1 MNHEY and CDR2 SMNVEV (reference sequence). Trimming left V 5 bases short and J 5 bases short, with 12 bases between. For the CDR3, the DNA is TGTGCCAGCAGTCAACAGGAGGGTTATGGCTACACCTTC. It translates to CASSQQEGYGYTF.

The chain joins TRBV9 to TRBJ2-3, with D uncertain. This CDR3 comprises 14 residues. V was pared by 0 bases and J by 1 base, with 6 bases between. The germline gives CDR1 SGDLS, CDR2 YYNGEE. The CDR3 region has the DNA TGTGCCAGCAGCGTAGAGGTTGGCACAGATACGCAGTATTTT. Protein product: CASSVEVGTDTQYF.

This rearrangement joins TRBV30 to TRBJ1-2, with a possible D match to TRBD1 (5 bases). The V end was cut by 2 bases, the J end by 6 bases, with 10 bases between. The CDR3 is 12 amino acids. CDR1 and CDR2 from the germline V gene are GTSNPN and SVGIG (reference sequence). The CDR3 nucleotides are TGTGCCTGGAGTCCCCAGGGAGATGGCTACACCTTC. Translation gives CAWSPQGDGYTF.

This clone ranks as medium-sized (0.01 to 0.1%). The chain joins TRBV27 to TRBJ2-4, with D maybe TRBD1 (5 bases). The CDR3 extends over 13 amino acids. CDR1 is MNHEY, CDR2 SMNVEV, per germline (reference sequence). V was shortened by 3 bases and J by 3 bases, with 6 bases between the two germline ends. The CDR3 DNA follows: TGTGCCAGCAGTTTGACAGTCAAAAACATTCAGTACTTC. This gives the protein CASSLTVKNIQYF.

This chain uses TRBV27 with TRBJ1-2; tentatively, D is TRBD1 (6 bases). Germline V CDR1 and CDR2: MNHEY, SMNVEV (reference sequence). Trimming took off 3 bases at V and 8 bases at J, with 16 bases between the two ends. The CDR3 consists of 14 residues. The CDR3, as DNA: TGTGCCAGCAGTTTGGGGGCAGGGCTAAAGGGCTACACCTTC. Amino acid sequence: CASSLGAGLKGYTF.

This chain uses TRBV2 with TRBJ2-3; 10 bases match TRBD1. Per germline, CDR1 SNHLY and CDR2 FYNNEI. The CDR3 extends over 15 amino acids. Unmatched junction bases numbered 10, after V lost 9 bases and J lost 4 bases. The CDR3 region has the DNA TGTGCCAGTGGGTCCCGGGACAGGGGTTCAGATACGCAGTATTTT. This codes for CASGSRDRGSDTQYF.